These 25 T cell receptor beta chains were sequenced from one sample in a study of shared clonotypes between healthy human individuals. TCRdb keeps only in-frame clones here, not all; method: immunoSEQ multiplex PCR. The table has 2 million to 2.5 million clones, just over 90% seen once; the top ten hold approximately 0.4%. What was sequenced was naive CD4+ T cells from PBMCs. As for subset: CD45RA+ positively selected. The source of these receptors is a man aged 18 to 35 in good health. Some clones in this sample may be carry-over from other donors' samples.

The chain carries TRBV11-2 and TRBJ2-7, with TRBD1 as a possible D gene (5 bases). V was pared by 4 bases and J by 6 bases, with 10 bases between. This CDR3 spans 12 amino acids. Per germline, CDR1 SGHAT and CDR2 FQNNGV. CDR3 DNA sequence: TGTGCCAGCAGCTCGGACAAGTCCGAGCAGTACTTC. As protein: CASSSDKSEQYF.

The DNA of the CDR3 is TGTGCCAGCAGTTTCTTCGGGACGGCCCAAGAGACCCAGTACTTC. It yields the protein CASSFFGTAQETQYF. The V call is TRBV28, the J call TRBJ2-5, with D possibly called TRBD1 or TRBD2 (5 bases each). The V end was cut by 3 bases, the J end by 1 base, with 12 bases between. CDR1 MDHEN and CDR2 SYDVKM come from the germline V gene. CDR3 size: 15 residues.

This clone was observed a few times. DNA for the CDR3: TGCGCCAGCAGCAGCGGGAGCGGGGGAGATACGCAGTATTTT. Protein: CASSSGSGGDTQYF. The chain employs TRBV5-1 and TRBJ2-3, with 8 bases lining up with TRBD2. The junction had 6 bases not matched to a gene; V was cut back by 4 bases and J by 5 bases. Per the germline V gene, CDR1 is SGHRS and CDR2 is YFSETQ. This CDR3 spans 14 amino acids.

This chain joins TRBV11-2 and TRBJ2-7, with D unresolved. This CDR3 is built from 11 residues. V lost 6 bases, J lost 7 bases, and 10 bases lay in between. CDR1 and CDR2 (germline): SGHAT, FQNNGV. The CDR3 nucleotides read TGTGCCAGCAGGGATCGTGGGGAGCAGTACTTC. This codes for CASRDRGEQYF.

V is TRBV18 and J is TRBJ1-2, with D maybe TRBD1 (6 bases). This CDR3 is 15 amino acids long. Trimming removed 3 bases at V and 7 bases at J, with 18 bases between. CDR1 KGHSH and CDR2 LQKENI come from the germline V gene. The CDR3 DNA reads as TGTGCCAGCTCACCTTCAGTTGGGGGGCGGGCTGGCTACACCTTC. Its protein is CASSPSVGGRAGYTF.

In DNA, the CDR3 is TGTGCCTGGAACAGGGGAGGGGAGACCCAGTACTTC. This encodes CAWNRGGETQYF. The V and J genes are TRBV30 and TRBJ2-5, with D perhaps matching TRBD1 or TRBD2 (7 bases each). This CDR3 has 12 amino acids. V shed 4 bases and J shed 5 bases, with 11 bases lying between them. Germline V gene lookup returns CDR1 GTSNPN and CDR2 SVGIG (reference sequence).

The V gene is TRBV5-1, the J gene TRBJ2-5; no clear D. Trimming took off 4 bases at V and 5 bases at J, with 21 bases between the two ends. The CDR3 loop spans 16 amino acids. Per germline, CDR1 SGHRS and CDR2 YFSETQ. The CDR3 is CASSPLSVQVGETQYF. The CDR3 DNA sequence: TGCGCCAGCAGCCCCCTGTCAGTTCAAGTGGGCGAGACCCAGTACTTC.

This chain links TRBV5-4 with TRBJ2-1; 8 nucleotides match TRBD2. Trimming at V came to 0 bases and at J to 9 bases, leaving 8 bases not matched to a gene. Germline-derived CDR1 and CDR2 are SGHNT and YYREEE (reference sequence). The CDR3 loop spans 15 amino acids. For the CDR3, the DNA is TGTGCCAGCAGCTTGGCGGGCGGGAGGAGCGGTGAGCAGTTCTTC. Translating it yields CASSLAGGRSGEQFF.

J is TRBJ2-2 and V is TRBV19; D is possibly TRBD2 (6 bases). The V end lost 6 bases, the J end lost 1 base, and 18 bases lay between the germline ends. Germline V lookup: CDR1 LNHDA, CDR2 SQIVND (reference sequence). This CDR3 region has 17 residues. CDR3 residues: CASSKRVGGVNTGELFF. The CDR3 DNA reads as TGTGCCAGTAGCAAACGTGTTGGAGGGGTGAACACCGGGGAGCTGTTTTTT.

CDR3 bases: TGTGCCATCAGATCCTCGTTAGGGACAGACTACGAGCAGTACTTC. It is translated as CAIRSSLGTDYEQYF. The chain couples TRBV10-3 to TRBJ2-7; 7 nucleotides align to TRBD1. Germline CDR1 reads ENHRY; CDR2 reads SYGVKD. The CDR3 contains 15 residues. V lost 6 bases, J lost 3 bases, and 11 bases stayed unmatched.

The genes are TRBV6-5 and TRBJ1-4, with D perhaps TRBD1 (6 bases). Germline V gene data show CDR1 as MNHEY and CDR2 as SVGAGI. V was pared by 6 bases and J by 3 bases, with 14 bases between. The CDR3 runs to 15 residues. CDR3 nucleotide sequence: TGTGCCAGCAGCCCCGGGGGGGCGTCTAATGAAAAACTGTTTTTT. Residues: CASSPGGASNEKLFF.

The chain combines TRBV5-1 with TRBJ2-6; D is unresolved. Per the germline V gene, CDR1 is SGHRS and CDR2 is YFSETQ. Trimming left V 4 bases short and J 0 bases short, with 5 bases between. The CDR3 spans 14 residues. DNA of the CDR3: TGCGCCAGCAGCACAGACTCTGGGGCCAACGTCCTGACTTTC. It encodes CASSTDSGANVLTF.

The V call is TRBV29-1, the J call TRBJ1-1; 11 bases fit TRBD1. The germline CDR1 and CDR2 sequences are SQVTM and ANQGSEA. The ends lost 7 bases at V and 2 bases at J; junction bases unmatched: 6. The CDR3 consists of 14 residues. This CDR3 is CSGLGQGANTEAFF. The CDR3 DNA sequence: TGCAGCGGCTTAGGACAGGGGGCAAACACTGAAGCTTTCTTT.

This sequence joins TRBV5-4 and TRBJ2-3; D is possibly TRBD1 or TRBD2 (5 bases each). The germline gives CDR1 SGHNT, CDR2 YYREEE (reference sequence). CDR3 length equals 14 residues. Trimming pared 4 bases from V and 4 bases from J, leaving 13 bases between. The CDR3 DNA reads as TGTGCCAGCAGCCCGGGACCCGAAGCAGATACGCAGTATTTT. Protein sequence: CASSPGPEADTQYF.

The J gene is TRBJ2-5, the V gene TRBV5-1, with D possibly being TRBD1 (5 bases). The ends were cut back, 4 bases at V and 0 bases at J, with 7 bases in the middle. CDR1 is SGHRS and CDR2 is YFSETQ in the germline V gene. The CDR3 is made up of 13 amino acids. Here the CDR3 reads CASSKDNQETQYF. CDR3 DNA: TGCGCCAGCAGCAAGGACAACCAAGAGACCCAGTACTTC.

The chain combines TRBV5-1 with TRBJ2-2, with D tentatively TRBD2 (6 bases). V lost 4 bases and J lost 3, with 19 bases in between. CDR3 length equals 17 residues. The germline gives CDR1 SGHRS, CDR2 YFSETQ. Here the CDR3 reads CASSENGGQGYTGELFF. For the CDR3, the DNA is TGCGCCAGCAGCGAAAATGGAGGGCAGGGATACACCGGGGAGCTGTTTTTT.

The V gene is TRBV28, the J gene TRBJ2-7; no clear D gene. Germline V gene sequence: CDR1 MDHEN, CDR2 SYDVKM. This CDR3 region has 8 residues. The germline V and J ends were trimmed by 9 bases and 12 bases, with 9 bases remaining between them. As DNA, the CDR3 is TGTGCCAGACAGACCGTGTACTTC. Its protein is CARQTVYF. Drawing the rest from reference TRBV28 and TRBJ2-7, the complete variable domain is DVKVTQSSRYLVKRTGEKVFLECVQDMDHENMFWYRQDPGLGLRLIYFSYDVKMKEKGDIPEGYSVSREKKERFSLILESASTNQTSMYLCARQTVYFGPGTRLTVT.

The chain carries TRBV2 and TRBJ2-7; possible D gene TRBD1, 6 bases. Trimming left V 6 bases short and J 1 base short, with 13 bases between. The CDR3 runs 14 residues. Germline V CDR1 and CDR2: SNHLY, FYNNEI. The CDR3 DNA sequence: TGTGCCAGCAGGAGGGCCCAGGGGTCCTACGAGCAGTACTTC. Its protein is CASRRAQGSYEQYF. Drawing the rest from reference TRBV2 and TRBJ2-7, the complete variable domain is EPEVTQTPSHQVTQMGQEVILRCVPISNHLYFYWYRQILGQKVEFLVSFYNNEISEKSEIFDDQFSVERPDGSNFTLKIRSTKLEDSAMYFCASRRAQGSYEQYFGPGTRLTVT.

V and J are TRBV30 and TRBJ1-2, with 7 bases aligning to TRBD1. The V and J ends lost 0 bases and 3 bases, in that order; junction bases with no gene match: 7. This CDR3 is built from 15 residues. Germline CDR1 reads GTSNPN; CDR2 reads SVGIG (reference sequence). CDR3 residues: CAWSVQTGSYYGYTF. The CDR3 DNA sequence: TGTGCCTGGAGTGTACAGACAGGGTCTTACTATGGCTACACCTTC. The entire variable domain, with the rest obtained from reference TRBV30 and TRBJ1-2, is as follows: SQTIHQWPATLVQPVGSPLSLECTVEGTSNPNLYWYRQAAGRGLQLLFYSVGIGQISSEVPQNLSASRPQDRQFILSSKKLLLSDSGFYLCAWSVQTGSYYGYTFGSGTRLTVV.

The sample holds one count of this clone. The chain joins TRBV19 to TRBJ2-1, with 10 bases matching TRBD1. The CDR3 extends over 15 amino acids. CDR1 is LNHDA, CDR2 SQIVND, per germline (reference sequence). J lost 8 bases, V lost 4 bases, and 8 bases had no gene match. This CDR3 is CASSNAGQGLYEQFF. As DNA, the CDR3 is TGTGCCAGTAGTAACGCGGGACAGGGGTTGTATGAGCAGTTCTTC.

The rearrangement links TRBV6-1 to TRBJ1-4; no definite D call. CDR1 is MNHNS and CDR2 is SASEGT in the germline V gene. This CDR3 is built from 13 residues. V lost 8 bases to trimming and J lost 7 bases, with 14 bases between them. The CDR3 region has the DNA TGTGCCAGCCCTTCCCTTCGAGGTGAAAAACTGTTTTTT. Translation: CASPSLRGEKLFF.

The chain's CDR3 is CASSYAGTSNTGELFF. For the CDR3, the DNA is TGTGCCAGCAGCTACGCCGGGACTTCCAACACCGGGGAGCTGTTTTTT. The rearrangement links TRBV11-3 to TRBJ2-2; D possibly corresponds to TRBD2 (6 bases). V dropped 4 bases and J dropped 2 bases, with 14 bases sitting between them. The CDR3 covers 16 residues. Per germline, CDR1 SGHNT and CDR2 YENEEA.

This clone is a singleton in its sample. This chain joins TRBV7-2 and TRBJ2-1, with a possible D match to TRBD2 (5 bases). Deletions cut 0 bases from V and 5 bases from J, with 20 bases between. This CDR3 is built from 18 residues. CDR1 SGHTA and CDR2 FQGNSA come from the germline V gene. CDR3 amino acids: CASSLAGGWSSRDNEQFF. For the CDR3, the DNA is TGTGCCAGCAGCTTAGCGGGCGGGTGGTCGTCCCGGGACAATGAGCAGTTCTTC. The full variable domain, in which reference TRBV7-2 and TRBJ2-1 provide the parts outside the CDR3, is GAGVSQSPSNKVTEKGKDVELRCDPISGHTALYWYRQSLGQGLEFLIYFQGNSAPDKSGLPSDRFSAERTGGSVSTLTIQRTQQEDSAVYLCASSLAGGWSSRDNEQFFGPGTRLTVL.

The rearrangement links TRBV6-5 to TRBJ2-1; TRBD1 matches at 10 bases. CDR3 length: 13 amino acids. The ends lost 7 bases at V and 8 bases at J; junction bases unmatched: 5. CDR1 MNHEY and CDR2 SVGAGI come from the germline V gene. CDR3 sequence reads: CASIRDRGDEQFF. For the CDR3, the DNA is TGTGCCAGCATTCGGGACAGGGGTGATGAGCAGTTCTTC.

V gene TRBV28 combines with J gene TRBJ2-1; D is uncertain. The CDR3 covers 13 residues. V dropped 7 bases and J dropped 2 bases, with 9 bases sitting between them. Looked up from germline, CDR1 is MDHEN and CDR2 is SYDVKM. The CDR3 loop is CASTASPYNEQFF. Here the CDR3 DNA reads TGTGCCAGCACAGCTAGTCCCTACAATGAGCAGTTCTTC.